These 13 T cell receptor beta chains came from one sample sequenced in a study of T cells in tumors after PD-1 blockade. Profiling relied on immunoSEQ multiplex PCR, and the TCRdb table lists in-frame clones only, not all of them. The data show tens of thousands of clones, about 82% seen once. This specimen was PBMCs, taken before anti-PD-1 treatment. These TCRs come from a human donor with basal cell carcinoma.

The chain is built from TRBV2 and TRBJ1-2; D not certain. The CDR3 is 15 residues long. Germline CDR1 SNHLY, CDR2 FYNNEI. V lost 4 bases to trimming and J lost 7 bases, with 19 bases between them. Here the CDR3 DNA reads TGTGCCAGCAGTGGGTGGCAGGCGGCCTTTGGTGGCTACACCTTC. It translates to CASSGWQAAFGGYTF.

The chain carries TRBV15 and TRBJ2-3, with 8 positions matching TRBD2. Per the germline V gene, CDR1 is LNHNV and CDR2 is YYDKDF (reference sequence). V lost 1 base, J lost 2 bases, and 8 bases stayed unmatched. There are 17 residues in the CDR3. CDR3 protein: CATSRVISGGATDTQYF. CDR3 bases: TGTGCCACCAGCAGAGTTATCAGCGGGGGTGCCACAGATACGCAGTATTTT.

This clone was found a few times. The DNA of the CDR3 is TGTGCCAGCCAGTCCCGGACAGGGCATAATTCACCCCTCCACTTT. Residues: CASQSRTGHNSPLHF. This chain links TRBV19 with TRBJ1-6, with 8 bases aligning to TRBD1. The CDR3 extends over 15 amino acids. Trimming took 9 bases from V and 5 from J; bases not matched to a gene: 9. CDR1 and CDR2 from the germline V gene are LNHDA and SQIVND (reference sequence).

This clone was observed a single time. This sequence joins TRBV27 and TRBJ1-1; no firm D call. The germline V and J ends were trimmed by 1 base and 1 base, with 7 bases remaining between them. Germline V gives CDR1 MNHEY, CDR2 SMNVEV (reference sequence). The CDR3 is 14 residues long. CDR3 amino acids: CASSLWAENTEAFF. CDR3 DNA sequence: TGTGCCAGCAGTTTATGGGCAGAGAACACTGAAGCTTTCTTT.

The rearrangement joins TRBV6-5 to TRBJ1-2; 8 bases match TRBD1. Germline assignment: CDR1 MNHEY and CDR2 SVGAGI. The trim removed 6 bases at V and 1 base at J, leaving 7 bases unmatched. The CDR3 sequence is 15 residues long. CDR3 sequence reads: CASRKGQADNYGYTF. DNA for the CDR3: TGTGCCAGCAGGAAGGGACAGGCCGATAACTATGGCTACACCTTC.

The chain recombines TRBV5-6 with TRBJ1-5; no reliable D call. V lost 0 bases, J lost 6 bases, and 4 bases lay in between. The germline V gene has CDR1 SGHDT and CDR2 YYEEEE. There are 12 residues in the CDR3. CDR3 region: CASSLGVQPQHF. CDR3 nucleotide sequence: TGTGCCAGCAGCTTGGGGGTTCAGCCCCAGCATTTT.

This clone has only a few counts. The CDR3 bases are TGTGCCAGCAGGTCGACCGGGGCCTCGTCGGATCGGTACTTC. Its translation: CASRSTGASSDRYF. This chain uses TRBV7-9 with TRBJ2-7; perhaps D is TRBD1 or TRBD2 (5 bases each). V lost 6 bases and J lost 12, with 24 bases in between. The CDR3 is 14 residues long. Per the germline V gene, CDR1 is SEHNR and CDR2 is FQNEAQ (reference sequence).

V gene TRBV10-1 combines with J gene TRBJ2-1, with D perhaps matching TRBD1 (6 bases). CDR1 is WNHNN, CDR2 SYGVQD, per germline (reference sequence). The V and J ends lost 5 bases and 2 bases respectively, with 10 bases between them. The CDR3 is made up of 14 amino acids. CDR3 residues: CASSTGSTYNEQFF. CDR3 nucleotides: TGCGCCAGCAGTACAGGGTCCACCTACAATGAGCAGTTCTTC.

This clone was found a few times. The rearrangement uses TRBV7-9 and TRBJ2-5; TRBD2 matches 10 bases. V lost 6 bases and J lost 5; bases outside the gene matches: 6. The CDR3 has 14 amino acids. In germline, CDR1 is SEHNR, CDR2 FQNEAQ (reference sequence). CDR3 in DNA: TGTGCCAGCAGTTCTACTAGCGGGGACGAGACCCAGTACTTC. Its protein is CASSSTSGDETQYF.

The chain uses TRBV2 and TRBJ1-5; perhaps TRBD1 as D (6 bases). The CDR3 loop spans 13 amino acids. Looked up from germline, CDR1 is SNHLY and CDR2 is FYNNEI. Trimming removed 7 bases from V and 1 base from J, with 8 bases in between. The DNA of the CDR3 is TGTGCCAGCAATCAGGGGAGCAATCAGCCCCAGCATTTT. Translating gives CASNQGSNQPQHF. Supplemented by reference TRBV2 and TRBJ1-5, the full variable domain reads EPEVTQTPSHQVTQMGQEVILRCVPISNHLYFYWYRQILGQKVEFLVSFYNNEISEKSEIFDDQFSVERPDGSNFTLKIRSTKLEDSAMYFCASNQGSNQPQHFGDGTRLSIL.

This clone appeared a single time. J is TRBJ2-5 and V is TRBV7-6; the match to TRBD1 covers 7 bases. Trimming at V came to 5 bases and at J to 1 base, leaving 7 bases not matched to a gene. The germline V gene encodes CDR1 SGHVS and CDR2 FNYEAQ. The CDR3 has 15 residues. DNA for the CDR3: TGTGCCAGCAGCCCCAGGGGGACAGCCCAAGAGACCCAGTACTTC. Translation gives CASSPRGTAQETQYF.

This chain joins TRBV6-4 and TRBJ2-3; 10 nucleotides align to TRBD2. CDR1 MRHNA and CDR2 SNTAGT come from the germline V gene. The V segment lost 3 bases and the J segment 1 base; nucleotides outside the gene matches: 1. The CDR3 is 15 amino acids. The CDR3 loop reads CASSETSGGTDTQYF. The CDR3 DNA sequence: TGTGCCAGCAGTGAAACTAGCGGGGGCACAGATACGCAGTATTTT.

The CDR3: CASSRDLNTEAFF. CDR3 sequence (DNA): TGTGCCAGCAGCAGAGACCTGAACACTGAAGCTTTCTTT. This rearrangement joins TRBV5-6 to TRBJ1-1; D not certain. This CDR3 is built from 13 residues. The germline V and J ends were trimmed by 4 bases and 0 bases, with 7 bases remaining between them. The V gene's germline CDR1 is SGHDT and CDR2 YYEEEE.